A selection of T cell receptor beta chains follows, all from one sample in a study of identical twins. TCRdb re-called the 5' RACE reads through MiXCR, storing one row per CDR3 protein. The table lists about 890,000 distinct CDR3 sequences, 10% to 15% of them singletons. These data also featured in a second study, about yellow fever vaccine responses in identical twins.

The sequenced sample consisted of PBMCs. The source is a woman aged 18-29 years in good health. The CDR3 runs from the conserved cysteine through the conserved F or W. Each record gives: V gene, CDR3 protein.

v_call: TRBV5-6; cdr3_aa: CASSKGRSPYF
v_call: TRBV24-1; cdr3_aa: CATSAGVGQETQYF
v_call: TRBV6-5; cdr3_aa: CASSYHYLAGGWNEQFF
v_call: TRBV5-5; cdr3_aa: CASSLVARSAEAFF
v_call: TRBV20-1; cdr3_aa: CSVLAGGRGQFF
v_call: TRBV20-1; cdr3_aa: CSASPGYSPLHF
v_call: TRBV12-3/TRBV12-4; cdr3_aa: CASSLAAGGFNEQYF
v_call: TRBV15; cdr3_aa: CATSSGEAGADQPQHF
v_call: TRBV20-1; cdr3_aa: CSARRLAGLWETQYF
v_call: TRBV4-1; cdr3_aa: CASGDRPQGEKLFF
v_call: TRBV9; cdr3_aa: CASSPETSRYNEQFF
v_call: TRBV5-1; cdr3_aa: CASSLRVLRGRDNSPLHF
v_call: TRBV12-3/TRBV12-4; cdr3_aa: CASSHRQRLNTEAFF
v_call: TRBV27; cdr3_aa: CASRLIAGGSTDTQYF
v_call: TRBV5-1; cdr3_aa: CASSTSGRFSNEQFF
v_call: TRBV6-1; cdr3_aa: CATIPGQGMNTEAFF
v_call: TRBV16; cdr3_aa: CASSRQGGQPQHF
v_call: TRBV7-2; cdr3_aa: CASSLVGAVFTPLHF
v_call: TRBV5-1; cdr3_aa: CASNPGTRARSLSYNEQFF
v_call: TRBV5-1; cdr3_aa: CASSYDRVGNQPQHF
v_call: TRBV2; cdr3_aa: CASSGGTAPYEQYF
v_call: TRBV11-3; cdr3_aa: CASSKGLAGWNEQFF
v_call: TRBV4-1; cdr3_aa: CASSQDRWERSTNEKLFF
v_call: TRBV7-2; cdr3_aa: CASSFRGQGISEQYF
v_call: TRBV28; cdr3_aa: CASSLGRGGALRRQETQYF
v_call: TRBV7-9; cdr3_aa: CASSQERDSSSTGELFF
v_call: TRBV4-1; cdr3_aa: CASSQMLGEQYF
v_call: TRBV12-3/TRBV12-4; cdr3_aa: CASGFGGRTSGANVLTF
v_call: TRBV3-1; cdr3_aa: CASSYEEGLGANVLTF
v_call: TRBV2; cdr3_aa: CASSELPSGDEQFF
v_call: TRBV7-9; cdr3_aa: CASSPGTSGAAGELFF
v_call: TRBV29-1; cdr3_aa: CSVDRTVYGYTF
v_call: TRBV12-3/TRBV12-4; cdr3_aa: CASSRDLNSYNEQFF
v_call: TRBV5-1; cdr3_aa: CASSPYRNENTEAFF
v_call: TRBV11-2; cdr3_aa: CASSLSDYNEQFF
v_call: TRBV6-1; cdr3_aa: CASSEAQSSTRKEYF
v_call: TRBV12-3/TRBV12-4; cdr3_aa: CASSLVSGGAGEQFF
v_call: TRBV18; cdr3_aa: CASSPNLETQYF
v_call: TRBV12-3/TRBV12-4; cdr3_aa: CASSDASGRRSSYNEQFF
v_call: TRBV4-2; cdr3_aa: CASSQDSGRATDTQYF
v_call: TRBV7-9; cdr3_aa: CASSLTLRGGETQYF
v_call: TRBV5-1; cdr3_aa: CASSQGLAGSPGETQYF
v_call: TRBV6-1; cdr3_aa: CASSESLDNQPQHF
v_call: TRBV29-1; cdr3_aa: CSVEDGGTYNEQFF
v_call: TRBV7-8; cdr3_aa: CASSVGGVYNEQFF
v_call: TRBV3-1; cdr3_aa: CASSPGQLNYGYTF
v_call: TRBV12-3/TRBV12-4; cdr3_aa: CASSSYVTGFGETQYF
v_call: TRBV27; cdr3_aa: CASSLVGQGAAFF
v_call: TRBV5-6; cdr3_aa: CASRVAYYNEQFF